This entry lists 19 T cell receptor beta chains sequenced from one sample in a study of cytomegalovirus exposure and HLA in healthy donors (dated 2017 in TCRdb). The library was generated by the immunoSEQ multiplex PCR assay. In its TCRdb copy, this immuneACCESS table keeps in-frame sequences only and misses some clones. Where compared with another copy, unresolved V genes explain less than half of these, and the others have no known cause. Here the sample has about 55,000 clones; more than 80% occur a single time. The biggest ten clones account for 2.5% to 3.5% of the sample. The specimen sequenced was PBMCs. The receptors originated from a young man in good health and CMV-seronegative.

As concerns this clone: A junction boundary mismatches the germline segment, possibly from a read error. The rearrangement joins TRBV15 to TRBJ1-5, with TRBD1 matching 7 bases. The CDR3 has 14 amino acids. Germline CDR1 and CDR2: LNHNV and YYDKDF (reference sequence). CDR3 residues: CATSSRQGNRPQHF. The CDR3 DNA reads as TGTGCCACCAGCAGTAGACAGGGTAATCGGCCCCAGCATTTT.

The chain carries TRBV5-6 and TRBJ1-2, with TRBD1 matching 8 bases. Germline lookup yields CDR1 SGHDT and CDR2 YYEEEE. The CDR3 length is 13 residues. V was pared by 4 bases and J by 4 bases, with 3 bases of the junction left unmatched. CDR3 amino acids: CASSLTGVYGYTF. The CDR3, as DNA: TGTGCCAGCAGCCTGACAGGGGTCTATGGCTACACCTTC.

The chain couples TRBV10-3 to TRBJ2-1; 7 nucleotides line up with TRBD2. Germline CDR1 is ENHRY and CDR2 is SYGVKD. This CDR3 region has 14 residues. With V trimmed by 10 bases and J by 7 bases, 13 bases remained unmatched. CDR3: CATGLAGAGNEQFF. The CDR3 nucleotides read TGTGCCACTGGGCTTGCGGGAGCGGGGAATGAGCAGTTCTTC.

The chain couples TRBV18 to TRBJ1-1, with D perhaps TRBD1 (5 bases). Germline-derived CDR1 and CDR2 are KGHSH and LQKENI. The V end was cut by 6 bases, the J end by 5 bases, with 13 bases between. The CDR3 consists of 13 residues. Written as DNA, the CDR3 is TGTGCCAGCTCGAAAGGGGCTGGGACTGAAGCTTTCTTT. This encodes CASSKGAGTEAFF.

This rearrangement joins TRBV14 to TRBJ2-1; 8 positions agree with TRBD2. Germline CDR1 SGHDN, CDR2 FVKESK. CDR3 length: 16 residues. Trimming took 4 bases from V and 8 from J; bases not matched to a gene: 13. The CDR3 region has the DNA TGTGCCAGCAGCCTTGGACTAGCCCGTGATTTGGATGAGCAGTTCTTC. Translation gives CASSLGLARDLDEQFF.

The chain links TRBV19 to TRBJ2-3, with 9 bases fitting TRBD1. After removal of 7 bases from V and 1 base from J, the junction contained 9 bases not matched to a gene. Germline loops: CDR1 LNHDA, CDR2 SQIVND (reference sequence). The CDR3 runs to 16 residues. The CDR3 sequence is CASTPARDRGTDTQYF. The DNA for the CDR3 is TGTGCCAGTACCCCCGCGCGGGACAGGGGCACAGATACGCAGTATTTT.

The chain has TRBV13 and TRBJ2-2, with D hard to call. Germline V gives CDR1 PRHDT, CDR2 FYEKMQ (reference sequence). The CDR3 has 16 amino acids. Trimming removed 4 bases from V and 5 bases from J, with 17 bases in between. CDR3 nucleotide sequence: TGTGCCAGCAGCTCGGCCCAGGATCGTTCGACCGGGGAGCTGTTTTTT. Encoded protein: CASSSAQDRSTGELFF.

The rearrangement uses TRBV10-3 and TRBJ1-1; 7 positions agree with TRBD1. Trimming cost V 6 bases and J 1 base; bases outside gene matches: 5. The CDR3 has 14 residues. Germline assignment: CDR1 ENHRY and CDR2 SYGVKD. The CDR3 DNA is TGTGCCATCAGAGAGGGACAGTGGAACACTGAAGCTTTCTTT. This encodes CAIREGQWNTEAFF.

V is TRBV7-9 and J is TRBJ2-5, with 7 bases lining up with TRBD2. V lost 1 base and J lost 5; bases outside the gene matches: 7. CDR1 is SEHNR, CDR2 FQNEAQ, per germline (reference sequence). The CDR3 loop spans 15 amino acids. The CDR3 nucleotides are TGTGCCAGCAGCTTAGGGGGGGAGGGCTCGGAGACCCAGTACTTC. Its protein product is CASSLGGEGSETQYF.

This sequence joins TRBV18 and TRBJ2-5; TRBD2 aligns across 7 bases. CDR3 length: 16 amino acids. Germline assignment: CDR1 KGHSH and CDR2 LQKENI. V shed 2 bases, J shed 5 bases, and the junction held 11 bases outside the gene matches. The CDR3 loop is CASSPYAGRSGETQYF. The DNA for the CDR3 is TGTGCCAGCTCACCATATGCCGGGAGGTCGGGGGAGACCCAGTACTTC.

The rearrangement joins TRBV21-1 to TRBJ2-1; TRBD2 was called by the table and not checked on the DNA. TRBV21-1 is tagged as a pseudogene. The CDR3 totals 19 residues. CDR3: CASRPLTSGRPLKINEQFF. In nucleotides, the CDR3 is TGTGCCAGCCGACCCTTGACTAGCGGGAGGCCCCTGAAGATTAATGAGCAGTTCTTC.

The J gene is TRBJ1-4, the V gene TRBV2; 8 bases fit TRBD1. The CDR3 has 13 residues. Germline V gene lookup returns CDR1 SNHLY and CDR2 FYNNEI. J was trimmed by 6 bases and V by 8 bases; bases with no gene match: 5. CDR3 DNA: TGTGCCAGCCTCGGACAGGGCCATGAAAAACTGTTTTTT. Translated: CASLGQGHEKLFF.

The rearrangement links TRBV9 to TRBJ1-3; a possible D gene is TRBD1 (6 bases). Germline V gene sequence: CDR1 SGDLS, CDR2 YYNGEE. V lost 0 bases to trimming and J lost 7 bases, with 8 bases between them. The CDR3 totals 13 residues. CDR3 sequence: CASSVGQGNTIYF. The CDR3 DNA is TGTGCCAGCAGCGTAGGGCAGGGGAACACCATATATTTT. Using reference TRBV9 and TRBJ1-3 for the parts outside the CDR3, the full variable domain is DSGVTQTPKHLITATGQRVTLRCSPRSGDLSVYWYQQSLDQGLQFLIQYYNGEERAKGNILERFSAQQFPDLHSELNLSSLELGDSALYFCASSVGQGNTIYFGEGSWLTVV.

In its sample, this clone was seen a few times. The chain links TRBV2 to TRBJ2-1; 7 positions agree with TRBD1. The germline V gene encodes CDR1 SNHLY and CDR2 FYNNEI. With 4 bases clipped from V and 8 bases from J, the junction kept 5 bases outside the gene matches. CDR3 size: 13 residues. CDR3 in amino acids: CASSVDRVHEQFF. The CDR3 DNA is TGTGCCAGCAGTGTTGACAGGGTGCATGAGCAGTTCTTC.

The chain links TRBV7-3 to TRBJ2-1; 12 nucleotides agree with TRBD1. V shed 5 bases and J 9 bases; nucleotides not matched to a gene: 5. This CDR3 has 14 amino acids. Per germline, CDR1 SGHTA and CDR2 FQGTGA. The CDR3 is CASSPGTGGGEQFF. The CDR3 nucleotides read TGTGCCAGCAGCCCCGGGACAGGGGGCGGTGAGCAGTTCTTC.

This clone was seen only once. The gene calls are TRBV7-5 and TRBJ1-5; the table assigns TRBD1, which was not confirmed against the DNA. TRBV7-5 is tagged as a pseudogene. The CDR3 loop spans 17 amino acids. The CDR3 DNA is TGTGCCAGAAGCTGTCGACAGAAGATCTATAGCAATCAGCCCCAGCATTTT. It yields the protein CARSCRQKIYSNQPQHF.

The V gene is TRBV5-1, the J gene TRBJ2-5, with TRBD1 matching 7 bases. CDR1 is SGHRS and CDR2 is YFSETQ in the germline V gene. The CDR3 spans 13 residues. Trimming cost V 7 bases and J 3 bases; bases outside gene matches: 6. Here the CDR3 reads CASRPGTEETQYF. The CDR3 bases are TGCGCCAGCCGCCCCGGGACAGAAGAGACCCAGTACTTC.

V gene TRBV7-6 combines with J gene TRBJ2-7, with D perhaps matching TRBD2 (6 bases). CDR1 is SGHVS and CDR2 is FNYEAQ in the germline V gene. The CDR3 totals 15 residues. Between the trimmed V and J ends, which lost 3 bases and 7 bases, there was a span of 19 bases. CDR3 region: CASSFRDSSPREQYF. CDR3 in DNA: TGTGCCAGCAGCTTCCGGGACTCCTCTCCAAGGGAGCAGTACTTC. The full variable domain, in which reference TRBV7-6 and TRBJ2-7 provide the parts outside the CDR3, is GAGVSQSPRYKVTKRGQDVALRCDPISGHVSLYWYRQALGQGPEFLTYFNYEAQQDKSGLPNDRFSAERPEGSISTLTIQRTEQRDSAMYRCASSFRDSSPREQYFGPGTRLTVT.

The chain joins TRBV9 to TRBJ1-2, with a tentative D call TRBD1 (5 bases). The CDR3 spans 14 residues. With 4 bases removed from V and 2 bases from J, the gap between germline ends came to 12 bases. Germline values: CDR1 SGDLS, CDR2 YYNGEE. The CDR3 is CASSPLQGNYGYTF. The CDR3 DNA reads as TGTGCCAGCAGCCCCCTGCAGGGCAACTATGGCTACACCTTC.